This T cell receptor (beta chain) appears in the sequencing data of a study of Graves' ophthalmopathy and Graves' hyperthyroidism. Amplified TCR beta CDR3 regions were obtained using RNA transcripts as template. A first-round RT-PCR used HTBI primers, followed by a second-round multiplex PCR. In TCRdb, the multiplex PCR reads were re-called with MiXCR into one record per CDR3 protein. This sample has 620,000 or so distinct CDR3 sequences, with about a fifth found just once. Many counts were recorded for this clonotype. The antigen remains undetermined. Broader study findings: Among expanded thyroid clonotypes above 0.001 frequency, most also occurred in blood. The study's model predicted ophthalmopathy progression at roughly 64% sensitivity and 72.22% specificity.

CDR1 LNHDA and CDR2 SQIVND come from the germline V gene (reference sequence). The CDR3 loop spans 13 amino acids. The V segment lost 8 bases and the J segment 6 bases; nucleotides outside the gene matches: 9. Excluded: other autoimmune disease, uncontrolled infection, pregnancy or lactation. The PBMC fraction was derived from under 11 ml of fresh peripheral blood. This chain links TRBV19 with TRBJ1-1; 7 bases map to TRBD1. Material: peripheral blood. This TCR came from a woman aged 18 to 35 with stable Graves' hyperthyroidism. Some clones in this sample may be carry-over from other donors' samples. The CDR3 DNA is TGTGCCAGTGTGACCCGGGACAGCGCTGAAGCTTTCTTT. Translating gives CASVTRDSAEAFF.